These 27 T cell receptor beta chains were sequenced from one sample in a study of OX40 agonist ivuxolimab in advanced cancers. Profiled with immunoSEQ multiplex PCR; TCRdb holds only in-frame clones, not every one. The data contain 60,000 to 70,000 clones, approximately 86% of them singletons. The sequenced sample was CD4+ or CD8+ T cells sorted from blood, obtained in a trial of the OX40 agonist ivuxolimab. The source of these receptors is an adult with an advanced solid tumor such as melanoma, head and neck, liver or kidney cancer.

The CDR3 coding sequence is TGCGCCAGCAGCTTGGATATTACCAGCCAGGGTACGCAGTATTTT. This encodes CASSLDITSQGTQYF. This chain joins TRBV5-1 and TRBJ2-3, with TRBD1 as a possible D gene (5 bases). This CDR3 region has 15 residues. From germline, CDR1 is SGHRS and CDR2 YFSETQ. The V and J ends lost 0 bases and 8 bases respectively, with 16 bases between them.

V usage is TRBV4-3 and J usage is TRBJ2-7, with D unresolved. The length of the CDR3 is 15 residues. Germline loops: CDR1 LGHNA, CDR2 YSLEER. Trimming took off 0 bases at V and 2 bases at J, with 11 bases between the two ends. CDR3 amino acids: CASSQDLALTYEQYF. The CDR3 DNA follows: TGCGCCAGCAGCCAAGATCTGGCACTGACCTACGAGCAGTACTTC.

The sample holds one count of this clone. This chain links TRBV28 with TRBJ2-2; possibly TRBD2 for D (5 bases). With 8 bases removed from V and 3 bases from J, the gap between germline ends came to 10 bases. Germline V gene lookup returns CDR1 MDHEN and CDR2 SYDVKM. The CDR3 is 13 amino acids. DNA for the CDR3: TGTGCCAGCCTAGGACTGTACACCGGGGAGCTGTTTTTT. It codes for CASLGLYTGELFF. The full variable domain, in which reference TRBV28 and TRBJ2-2 provide the parts outside the CDR3, is DVKVTQSSRYLVKRTGEKVFLECVQDMDHENMFWYRQDPGLGLRLIYFSYDVKMKEKGDIPEGYSVSREKKERFSLILESASTNQTSMYLCASLGLYTGELFFGEGSRLTVL.

This rearrangement joins TRBV5-4 to TRBJ2-5, with no clear D. The germline CDR1 and CDR2 sequences are SGHNT and YYREEE (reference sequence). CDR3 length equals 14 residues. Trimming took 0 bases from V and 5 from J, leaving 11 bases between them. Here the CDR3 DNA reads TGTGCCAGCAGCTTGGGGGCATTCCCTGAGACCCAGTACTTC. Protein sequence: CASSLGAFPETQYF. Complete variable domain (other parts from reference TRBV5-4 and TRBJ2-5): ETGVTQSPTHLIKTRGQQVTLRCSSQSGHNTVSWYQQALGQGPQFIFQYYREEENGRGNFPPRFSGLQFPNYSSELNVNALELDDSALYLCASSLGAFPETQYFGPGTRLLVL.

This chain joins TRBV2 and TRBJ2-7, with D perhaps matching TRBD2 (6 bases). CDR3 length: 13 residues. CDR1 and CDR2 (germline): SNHLY, FYNNEI. The ends were cut back, 6 bases at V and 2 bases at J, with 11 bases in the middle. CDR3: CASREGRAYEQYF. The CDR3 DNA sequence: TGTGCCAGCAGGGAGGGTAGGGCCTACGAGCAGTACTTC.

The V gene is TRBV18, the J gene TRBJ1-2; TRBD1 is a possible D gene (5 bases). The germline gives CDR1 KGHSH, CDR2 LQKENI. V lost 5 bases to trimming and J lost 7 bases, with 17 bases between them. The CDR3 loop spans 14 amino acids. Here the CDR3 reads CASSLPGPEGGYTF. CDR3 coding DNA: TGTGCCAGCTCATTACCGGGACCCGAAGGTGGCTACACCTTC.

This chain joins TRBV7-8 and TRBJ2-5; D is perhaps TRBD2 (6 bases). The CDR3 totals 13 residues. V dropped 3 bases and J dropped 5 bases, with 10 bases sitting between them. Per germline, CDR1 SGHVS and CDR2 FQNEAQ. CDR3 sequence: CASSLGLKETQYF. The DNA for the CDR3 is TGTGCCAGCAGCTTGGGACTGAAGGAGACCCAGTACTTC.

V is TRBV5-1 and J is TRBJ2-6; perhaps TRBD2 as D (6 bases). The CDR3 is 15 amino acids. Trimming took 4 bases from V and 0 from J, leaving 8 bases between them. Germline V CDR1 and CDR2: SGHRS, YFSETQ. The CDR3 coding sequence is TGCGCCAGCAGCCTCGGGAGCTCTGGGGCCAACGTCCTGACTTTC. Its protein product is CASSLGSSGANVLTF.

The CDR3 protein is CASSPQRDEQFF. As DNA, the CDR3 is TGTGCCAGCAGCCCCCAGAGGGATGAGCAGTTCTTC. The chain links TRBV11-2 to TRBJ2-1; D might be TRBD2 (5 bases). CDR3 length: 12 amino acids. The germline V gene has CDR1 SGHAT and CDR2 FQNNGV. Trimming took off 5 bases at V and 8 bases at J, with 10 bases between the two ends.

The rearrangement uses TRBV9 and TRBJ2-5; D remains unclear. The germline gives CDR1 SGDLS, CDR2 YYNGEE. CDR3 length equals 15 residues. V lost 4 bases and J 4 bases, leaving 17 bases between the germline ends. Written as DNA, the CDR3 is TGTGCCAGCAGCCCCCCTTTCCCTTCGGGAGAGACCCAGTACTTC. Encoded protein: CASSPPFPSGETQYF.

The chain carries TRBV7-9 and TRBJ2-7; D uncertain. The CDR3 sequence is 16 residues long. Trimming removed 2 bases at V and 0 bases at J, with 14 bases between. Per germline, CDR1 SEHNR and CDR2 FQNEAQ (reference sequence). The CDR3 loop reads CASSLLLLGSSYEQYF. In DNA, the CDR3 is TGTGCCAGCAGCTTACTCCTTTTAGGCAGCTCCTACGAGCAGTACTTC.

The chain has TRBV13 and TRBJ2-2, with TRBD1 identical over 8 bases. The CDR3 extends over 23 amino acids. Germline trimming cut 5 bases from V and 2 bases from J; bases unmatched to any gene: 28. In germline, CDR1 is PRHDT, CDR2 FYEKMQ (reference sequence). CDR3 DNA sequence: TGTGCCAGCAGCAAATTGAGTGGTTCGGTCAGGGGGCGAGAGCCTTCCAACACCGGGGAGCTGTTTTTT. Translation gives CASSKLSGSVRGREPSNTGELFF.

The chain carries TRBV15 and TRBJ1-5; unclear D gene. V was shortened by 4 bases and J by 2 bases, with 3 bases between the two germline ends. Looked up from germline, CDR1 is LNHNV and CDR2 is YYDKDF (reference sequence). The CDR3 extends over 12 amino acids. The CDR3 bases are TGTGCCACCAGCATGGGCAATCAGCCCCAGCATTTT. It codes for CATSMGNQPQHF.

V is TRBV18 and J is TRBJ2-1; 8 bases line up with TRBD2. This CDR3 has 14 amino acids. The V gene's germline CDR1 is KGHSH and CDR2 LQKENI. The V gene end was trimmed by 3 bases and the J gene end by 5 bases; junction bases not matched to a gene: 3. The CDR3 here is CASSPILADNEQFF. Here the CDR3 DNA reads TGTGCCAGCTCACCTATACTAGCGGACAATGAGCAGTTCTTC.

A few counts support this clone. V usage is TRBV19 and J usage is TRBJ1-1; maybe TRBD1 (6 bases). From germline, CDR1 is LNHDA and CDR2 SQIVND (reference sequence). Trimming removed 6 bases from V and 1 base from J, with 15 bases in between. There are 15 residues in the CDR3. CDR3 sequence reads: CASSPLQGGNTEAFF. The CDR3 DNA is TGTGCCAGTAGCCCCCTACAGGGCGGGAACACTGAAGCTTTCTTT. The complete variable domain, with remaining parts taken from reference TRBV19 and TRBJ1-1, reads DGGITQSPKYLFRKEGQNVTLSCEQNLNHDAMYWYRQDPGQGLRLIYYSQIVNDFQKGDIAEGYSVSREKKESFPLTVTSAQKNPTAFYLCASSPLQGGNTEAFFGQGTRLTVV.

This chain connects TRBV5-1 to TRBJ2-7; 10 nucleotides agree with TRBD1. This CDR3 spans 18 amino acids. Germline V CDR1 and CDR2: SGHRS, YFSETQ. Trimming at V came to 4 bases and at J to 2 bases, leaving 15 bases not matched to a gene. The CDR3 protein is CASSPRTGGLRMPYEQYF. CDR3 sequence (DNA): TGCGCCAGCAGCCCCCGGACAGGGGGTCTAAGAATGCCCTACGAGCAGTACTTC.

The V and J genes are TRBV4-3 and TRBJ2-3, with D possibly TRBD1 on 5 matching bases. This CDR3 is built from 15 residues. The V end was cut by 1 base, the J end by 5 bases, with 13 bases between. Germline V gives CDR1 LGHNA, CDR2 YSLEER. This chain's CDR3 is CASSQAGAERDTQYF. CDR3 sequence (DNA): TGCGCCAGCAGCCAAGCTGGGGCTGAGAGAGATACGCAGTATTTT.

The chain recombines TRBV30 with TRBJ2-5, with D perhaps TRBD2 (7 bases). The V end lost 3 bases, the J end lost 4 bases, and 18 bases lay between the germline ends. Germline CDR1 and CDR2: GTSNPN and SVGIG (reference sequence). The CDR3 is 15 amino acids. Here the CDR3 reads CAWSARGGLRETQYF. The DNA for the CDR3 is TGTGCCTGGAGCGCGAGGGGGGGGCTTCGAGAGACCCAGTACTTC.

V usage is TRBV10-2 and J usage is TRBJ2-2, with TRBD1 as a possible D gene (6 bases). The CDR3 is 14 residues long. V lost 4 bases and J 4 bases, leaving 10 bases between the germline ends. The germline V gene encodes CDR1 WSHSY and CDR2 SAAADI. Here the CDR3 reads CASSGRTVTGELFF. For the CDR3, the DNA is TGCGCCAGCAGTGGGCGGACAGTCACCGGGGAGCTGTTTTTT.

This chain joins TRBV19 and TRBJ1-5; TRBD1 matches 7 bases. There are 14 residues in the CDR3. The germline V gene has CDR1 LNHDA and CDR2 SQIVND (reference sequence). The J segment lost 5 bases and the V segment lost 6 bases, leaving 7 bases of the junction unmatched. The CDR3 reads CASRQGENHQPQHF. The DNA for the CDR3 is TGTGCCAGTAGGCAGGGGGAAAACCATCAGCCCCAGCATTTT.

V is TRBV7-2 and J is TRBJ2-7; D not certain. The V gene's germline CDR1 is SGHTA and CDR2 FQGNSA. The CDR3 sequence is 12 residues long. V was trimmed by 5 bases and J by 0 bases, leaving 5 bases between them. The DNA for the CDR3 is TGTGCCAGCAGCCAAGGCTCCTACGAGCAGTACTTC. Translation: CASSQGSYEQYF.

The chain links TRBV5-4 to TRBJ1-1; D is ambiguous. Germline V lookup: CDR1 SGHNT, CDR2 YYREEE (reference sequence). The V gene lost 4 bases and the J gene lost 4 bases, with 17 bases spanning the gap. The CDR3 loop spans 15 amino acids. The CDR3 is CASSREVSSSTEAFF. CDR3 nucleotide sequence: TGTGCCAGCAGCCGGGAGGTCTCATCGAGCACTGAAGCTTTCTTT.

CDR3 in DNA: TGTGCCAGCAGGGGAGCGGGAGGCGGGGTCTACGAGCAGTACTTC. Translated, it gives CASRGAGGGVYEQYF. The J gene is TRBJ2-7, the V gene TRBV7-2, with 9 bases that match TRBD2. The V segment lost 6 bases and the J segment 3 bases; nucleotides outside the gene matches: 9. The length of the CDR3 is 15 residues. The germline CDR1 and CDR2 sequences are SGHTA and FQGNSA.

The chain is built from TRBV5-1 and TRBJ2-6; 9 bases align to TRBD1. The J segment lost 2 bases and the V segment lost 4 bases, leaving 10 bases of the junction unmatched. The CDR3 is 18 amino acids. Germline CDR1 SGHRS, CDR2 YFSETQ. The CDR3 is CASSPPGQGLPGANVLTF. The CDR3, as DNA: TGCGCCAGCAGCCCGCCGGGACAGGGATTGCCTGGGGCCAACGTCCTGACTTTC. The entire variable domain, with the rest obtained from reference TRBV5-1 and TRBJ2-6, is as follows: KAGVTQTPRYLIKTRGQQVTLSCSPISGHRSVSWYQQTPGQGLQFLFEYFSETQRNKGNFPGRFSGRQFSNSRSEMNVSTLELGDSALYLCASSPPGQGLPGANVLTFGAGSRLTVL.

V and J are TRBV6-1 and TRBJ2-1, with 13 positions matching TRBD2. Germline V gene lookup returns CDR1 MNHNS and CDR2 SASEGT. V trimming: 6 bases; J trimming: 7 bases; junction bases outside the gene matches: 3. The CDR3 length is 14 residues. CDR3 DNA: TGTGCCAGCAGGAGGACTAGCGGGGGAAATGAGCAGTTCTTC. This codes for CASRRTSGGNEQFF.

The V and J genes are TRBV6-6 and TRBJ2-5, with D unclear. The DNA end is more similar to TRBJ2-7, so the J call may be wrong. This CDR3 spans 11 amino acids. Per the germline V gene, CDR1 is MNHNY and CDR2 is SVGAGI (reference sequence). Here the CDR3 DNA reads TGTGCCAGCGGCCTCTGGGGCGAGCAGTACTTC. Encoded protein: CASGLWGEQYF.

This chain joins TRBV7-2 and TRBJ2-2; TRBD2 matches at 11 bases. Germline assignment: CDR1 SGHTA and CDR2 FQGNSA. The CDR3 runs to 17 residues. V shed 2 bases and J 4 bases; nucleotides not matched to a gene: 6. The CDR3 reads CASSLPLAGGLTGELFF. The CDR3 nucleotides read TGTGCCAGCAGCTTACCGCTAGCGGGAGGACTCACCGGGGAGCTGTTTTTT.